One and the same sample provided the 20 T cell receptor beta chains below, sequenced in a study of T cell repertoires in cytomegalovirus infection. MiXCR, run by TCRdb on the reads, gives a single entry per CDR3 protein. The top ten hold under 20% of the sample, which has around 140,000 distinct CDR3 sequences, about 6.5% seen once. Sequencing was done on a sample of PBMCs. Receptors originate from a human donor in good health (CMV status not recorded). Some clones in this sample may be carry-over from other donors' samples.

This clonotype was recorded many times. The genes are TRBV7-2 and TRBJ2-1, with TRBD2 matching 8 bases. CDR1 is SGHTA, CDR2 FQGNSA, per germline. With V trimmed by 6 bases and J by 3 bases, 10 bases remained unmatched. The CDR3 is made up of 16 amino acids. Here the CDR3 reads CASRLYGGAVYNEQFF. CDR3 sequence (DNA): TGTGCCAGCAGACTTTACGGGGGGGCAGTCTACAATGAGCAGTTCTTC.

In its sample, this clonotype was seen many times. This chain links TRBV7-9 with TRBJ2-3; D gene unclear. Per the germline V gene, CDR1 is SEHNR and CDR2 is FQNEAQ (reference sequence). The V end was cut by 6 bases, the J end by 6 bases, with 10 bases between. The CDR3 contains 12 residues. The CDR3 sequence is CASRVLGDTQYF. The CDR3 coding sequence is TGTGCCAGCAGAGTGTTGGGGGATACGCAGTATTTT.

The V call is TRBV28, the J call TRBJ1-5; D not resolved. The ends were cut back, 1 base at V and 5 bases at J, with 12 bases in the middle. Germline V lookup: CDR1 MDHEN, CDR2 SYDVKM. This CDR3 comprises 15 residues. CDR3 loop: CASSLFGESYQPQHF. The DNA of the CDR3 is TGTGCCAGCAGTTTATTTGGGGAGAGTTATCAGCCCCAGCATTTT.

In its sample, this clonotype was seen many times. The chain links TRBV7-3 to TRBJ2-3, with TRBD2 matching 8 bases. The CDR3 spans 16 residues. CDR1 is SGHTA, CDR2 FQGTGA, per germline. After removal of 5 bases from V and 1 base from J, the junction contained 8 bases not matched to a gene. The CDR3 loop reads CASSKRSAGGTDTQYF. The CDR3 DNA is TGTGCCAGCAGCAAAAGGTCAGCGGGGGGCACAGATACGCAGTATTTT.

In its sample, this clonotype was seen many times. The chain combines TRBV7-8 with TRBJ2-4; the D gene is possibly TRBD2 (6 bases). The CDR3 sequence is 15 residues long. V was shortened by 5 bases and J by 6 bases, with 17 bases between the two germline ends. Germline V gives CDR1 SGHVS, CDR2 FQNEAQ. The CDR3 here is CASSVTGDGRNIQYF. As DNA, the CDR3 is TGTGCCAGCAGCGTCACGGGGGATGGACGAAACATTCAGTACTTC.

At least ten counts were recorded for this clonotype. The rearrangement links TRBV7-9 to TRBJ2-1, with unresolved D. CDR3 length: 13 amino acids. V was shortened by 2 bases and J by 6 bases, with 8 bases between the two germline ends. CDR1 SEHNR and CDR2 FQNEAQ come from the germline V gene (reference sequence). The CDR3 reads CASSLRPINEQFF. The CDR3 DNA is TGTGCCAGCAGCTTAAGACCCATCAATGAGCAGTTCTTC.

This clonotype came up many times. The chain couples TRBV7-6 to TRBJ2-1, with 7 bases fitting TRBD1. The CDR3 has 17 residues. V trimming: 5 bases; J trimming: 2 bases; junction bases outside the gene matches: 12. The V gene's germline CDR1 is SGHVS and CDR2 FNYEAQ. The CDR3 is CASSPLPSQGTYNEQFF. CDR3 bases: TGTGCCAGCAGCCCCCTCCCCTCACAGGGGACCTACAATGAGCAGTTCTTC.

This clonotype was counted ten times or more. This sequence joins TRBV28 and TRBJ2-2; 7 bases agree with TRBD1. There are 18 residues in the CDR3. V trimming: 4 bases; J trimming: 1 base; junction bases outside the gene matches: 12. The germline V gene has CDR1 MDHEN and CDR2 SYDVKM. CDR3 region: CASSSDWTGRLNTGELFF. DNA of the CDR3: TGTGCCAGCAGTTCTGATTGGACAGGAAGGTTGAACACCGGGGAGCTGTTTTTT.

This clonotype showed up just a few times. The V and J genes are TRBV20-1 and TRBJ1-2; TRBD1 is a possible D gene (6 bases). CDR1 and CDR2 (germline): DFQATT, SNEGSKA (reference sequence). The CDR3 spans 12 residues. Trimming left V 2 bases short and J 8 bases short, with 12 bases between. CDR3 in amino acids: CSARFGGAGYTF. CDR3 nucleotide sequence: TGCAGTGCTAGATTCGGGGGCGCGGGCTACACCTTC.

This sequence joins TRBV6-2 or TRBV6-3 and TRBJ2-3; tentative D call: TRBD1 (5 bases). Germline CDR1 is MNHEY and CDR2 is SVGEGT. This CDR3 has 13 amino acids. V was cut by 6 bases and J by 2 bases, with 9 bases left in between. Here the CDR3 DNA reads TGTGCCAGCAGGACAGTCCTCACAGATACGCAGTATTTT. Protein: CASRTVLTDTQYF.

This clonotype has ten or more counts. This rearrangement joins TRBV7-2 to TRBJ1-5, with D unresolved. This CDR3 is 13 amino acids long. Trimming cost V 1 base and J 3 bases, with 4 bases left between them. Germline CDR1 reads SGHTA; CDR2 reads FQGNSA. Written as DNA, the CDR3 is TGTGCCAGCAGCTTAGATCTCAATCAGCCCCAGCATTTT. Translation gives CASSLDLNQPQHF.

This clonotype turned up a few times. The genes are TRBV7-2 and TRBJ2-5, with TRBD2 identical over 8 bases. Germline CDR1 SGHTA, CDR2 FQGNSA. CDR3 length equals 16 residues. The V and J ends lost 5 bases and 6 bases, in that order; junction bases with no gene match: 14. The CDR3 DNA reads TGTGCCAGCAGCCCCCAAGTAGCGGGGATCGCCCAGACCCAGTACTTC. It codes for CASSPQVAGIAQTQYF.

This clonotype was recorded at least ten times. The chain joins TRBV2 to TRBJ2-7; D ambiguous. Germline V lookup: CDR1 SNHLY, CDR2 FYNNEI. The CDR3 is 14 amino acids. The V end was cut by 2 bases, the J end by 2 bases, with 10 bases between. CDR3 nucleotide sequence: TGTGCCAGCAGTGAAAGGGCAGTAACCTACGAGCAGTACTTC. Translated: CASSERAVTYEQYF.

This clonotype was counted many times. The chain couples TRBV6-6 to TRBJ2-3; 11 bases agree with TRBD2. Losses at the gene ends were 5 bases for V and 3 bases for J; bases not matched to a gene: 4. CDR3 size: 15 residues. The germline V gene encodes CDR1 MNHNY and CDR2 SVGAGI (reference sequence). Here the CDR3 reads CASSRSGGATDTQYF. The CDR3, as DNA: TGTGCCAGCAGTCGTAGCGGGGGGGCTACAGATACGCAGTATTTT.

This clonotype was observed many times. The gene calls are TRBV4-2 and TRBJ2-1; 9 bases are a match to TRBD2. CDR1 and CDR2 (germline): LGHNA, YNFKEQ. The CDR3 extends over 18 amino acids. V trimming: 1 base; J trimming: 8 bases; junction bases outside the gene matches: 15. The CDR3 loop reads CASSQGGLAGDGAYEQFF. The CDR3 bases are TGTGCCAGCAGCCAAGGAGGTTTAGCGGGGGACGGTGCTTATGAGCAGTTCTTC.

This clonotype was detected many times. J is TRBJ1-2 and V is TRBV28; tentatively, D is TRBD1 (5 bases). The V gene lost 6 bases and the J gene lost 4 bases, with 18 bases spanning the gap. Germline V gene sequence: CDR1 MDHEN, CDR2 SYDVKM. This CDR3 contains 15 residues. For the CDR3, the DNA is TGTGCCAGCAGGCCAAGTTTGGGAGACAGCTATGGCTACACCTTC. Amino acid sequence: CASRPSLGDSYGYTF.

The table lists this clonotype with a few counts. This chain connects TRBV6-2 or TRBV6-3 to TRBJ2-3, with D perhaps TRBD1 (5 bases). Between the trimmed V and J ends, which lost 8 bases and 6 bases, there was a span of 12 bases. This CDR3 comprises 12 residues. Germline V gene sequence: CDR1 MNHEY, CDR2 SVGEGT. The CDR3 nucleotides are TGTGCCAGCGGGTTTTCAGGGGATACGCAGTATTTT. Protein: CASGFSGDTQYF.

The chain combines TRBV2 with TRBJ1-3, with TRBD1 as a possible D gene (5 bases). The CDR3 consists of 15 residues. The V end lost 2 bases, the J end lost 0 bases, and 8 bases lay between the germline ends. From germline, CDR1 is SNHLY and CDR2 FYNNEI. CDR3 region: CASSEFGASGNTIYF. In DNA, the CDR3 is TGTGCCAGCAGTGAATTCGGGGCCTCTGGAAACACCATATATTTT.

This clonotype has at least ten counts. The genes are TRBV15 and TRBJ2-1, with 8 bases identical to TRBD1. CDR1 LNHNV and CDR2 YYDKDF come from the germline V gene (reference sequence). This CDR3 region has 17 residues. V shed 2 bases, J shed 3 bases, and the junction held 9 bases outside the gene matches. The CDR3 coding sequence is TGTGCCACCAGCAGATACAGACAGGGGTCAAACTACAATGAGCAGTTCTTC. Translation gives CATSRYRQGSNYNEQFF.

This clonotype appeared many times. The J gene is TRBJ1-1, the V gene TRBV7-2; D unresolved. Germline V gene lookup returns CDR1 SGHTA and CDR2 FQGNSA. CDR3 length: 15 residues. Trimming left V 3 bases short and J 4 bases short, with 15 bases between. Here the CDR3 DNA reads TGTGCCAGCAGCTTCCTACATGCAGGAGGCACTGAAGCTTTCTTT. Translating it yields CASSFLHAGGTEAFF.